In this sample, the clone carrying this TCR beta chain turned up once. Its antigen remains unknown. Measured with immunoSEQ multiplex PCR; TCRdb has only the in-frame clones, and not every one. The sample includes 640,000 or so clones, 55% to 75% of them seen just once. The sample belongs to a study of shared clonotypes between healthy human individuals. Overall study findings and caveats: Sequencing depth was expected to influence donor clonotype sharing.

Splitting of CD4+ cells produced CD45RA+ naive and CD45RA-negative memory subsets. Germline V lookup: CDR1 MNHNS, CDR2 SASEGT. This CDR3 is built from 13 residues. The V and J ends lost 5 bases and 3 bases respectively, with 9 bases between them. This chain links TRBV6-1 with TRBJ2-3, with a weak D call TRBD2 (5 bases). Material for sequencing was memory CD4+ T cells sorted from blood. The subset: CD45RA-negative fraction. The receptor was derived from a woman aged 30 to 39 in good health. The chain's CDR3 is CASSTPGTDTQYF. The CDR3 DNA follows: TGTGCCAGCAGTACTCCGGGGACAGATACGCAGTATTTT.